A single sample is the source of the 2 T cell receptor beta chains below, sequenced in a study of control samples from healthy donors and cancer patients. Clones were read by immunoSEQ multiplex PCR, and TCRdb kept only the in-frame ones, dropping some. The sample shows tens of thousands of clones, 80% to 95% of them seen only once. The sequencing sample was made of PBMCs. These receptors originate from a middle-aged man with colorectal cancer.

This clone was seen only a few times. The chain employs TRBV10-3 and TRBJ1-3; D gene ambiguous. Germline lookup yields CDR1 ENHRY and CDR2 SYGVKD. This CDR3 region has 16 residues. The germline V and J ends were trimmed by 0 bases and 0 bases, with 9 bases remaining between them. CDR3 coding DNA: TGTGCCATCAGTGAGTCGGAGGGTTTCTCTGGAAACACCATATATTTT. It yields the protein CAISESEGFSGNTIYF.

V and J are TRBV5-4 and TRBJ2-1, with D possibly being TRBD1 (5 bases). This CDR3 is built from 14 residues. Germline lookup yields CDR1 SGHNT and CDR2 YYREEE (reference sequence). The V and J ends lost 0 bases and 6 bases respectively, with 10 bases between them. This CDR3 reads CASSLVTGTNEQFF. The CDR3 bases are TGTGCCAGCAGCTTGGTTACAGGAACCAATGAGCAGTTCTTC.